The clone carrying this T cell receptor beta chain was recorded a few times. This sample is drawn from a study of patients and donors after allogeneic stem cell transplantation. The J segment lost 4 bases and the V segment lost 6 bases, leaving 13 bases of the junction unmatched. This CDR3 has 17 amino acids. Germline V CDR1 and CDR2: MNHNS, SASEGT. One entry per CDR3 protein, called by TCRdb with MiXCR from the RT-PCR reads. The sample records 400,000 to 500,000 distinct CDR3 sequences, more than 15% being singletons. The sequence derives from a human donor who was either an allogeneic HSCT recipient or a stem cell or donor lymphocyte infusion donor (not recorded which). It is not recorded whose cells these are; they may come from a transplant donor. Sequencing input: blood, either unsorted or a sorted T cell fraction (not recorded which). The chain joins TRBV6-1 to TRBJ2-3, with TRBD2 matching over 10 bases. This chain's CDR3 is CASRGSGRAMSPDTQYF. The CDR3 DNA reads TGTGCCAGCAGAGGGAGCGGGAGGGCCATGAGTCCAGATACGCAGTATTTT.